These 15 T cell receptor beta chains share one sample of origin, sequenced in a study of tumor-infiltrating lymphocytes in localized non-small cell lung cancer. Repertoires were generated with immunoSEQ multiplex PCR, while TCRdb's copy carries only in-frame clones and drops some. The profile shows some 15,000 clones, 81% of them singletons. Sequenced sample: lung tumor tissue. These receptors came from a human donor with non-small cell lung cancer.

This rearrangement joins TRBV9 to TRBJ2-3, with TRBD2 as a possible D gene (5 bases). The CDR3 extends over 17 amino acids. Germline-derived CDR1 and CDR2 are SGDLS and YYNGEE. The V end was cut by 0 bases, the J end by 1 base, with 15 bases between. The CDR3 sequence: CASSVVRGGGGTDTQYF. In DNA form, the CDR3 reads TGTGCCAGCAGCGTAGTGCGAGGAGGTGGGGGCACAGATACGCAGTATTTT.

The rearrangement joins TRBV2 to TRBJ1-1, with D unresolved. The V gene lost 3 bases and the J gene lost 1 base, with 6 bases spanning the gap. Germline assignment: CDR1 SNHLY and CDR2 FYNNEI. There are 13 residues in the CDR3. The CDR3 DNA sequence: TGTGCCAGCAGTGAGGAGGAGAACACTGAAGCTTTCTTT. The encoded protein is CASSEEENTEAFF.

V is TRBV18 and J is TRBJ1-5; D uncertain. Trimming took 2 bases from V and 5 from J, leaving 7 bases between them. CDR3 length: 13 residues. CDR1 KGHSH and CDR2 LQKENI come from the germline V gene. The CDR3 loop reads CASSPDRYQPQHF. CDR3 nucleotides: TGTGCCAGCTCACCAGATCGCTATCAGCCCCAGCATTTT.

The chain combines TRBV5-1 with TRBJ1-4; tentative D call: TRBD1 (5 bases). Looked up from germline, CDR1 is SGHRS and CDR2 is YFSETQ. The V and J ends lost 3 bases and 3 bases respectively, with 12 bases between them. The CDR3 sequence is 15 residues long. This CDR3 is CASSSAGSSNEKLFF. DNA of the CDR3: TGCGCCAGCAGCTCGGCAGGGAGTTCTAATGAAAAACTGTTTTTT.

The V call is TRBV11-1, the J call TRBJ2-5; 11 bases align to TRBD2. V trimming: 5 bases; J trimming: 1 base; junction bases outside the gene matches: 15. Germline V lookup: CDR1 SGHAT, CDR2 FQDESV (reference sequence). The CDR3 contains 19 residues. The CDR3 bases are TGTGCCAGCAGCCTAGGGTTGTGGGGACTAGCGGCCCTCCAAGAGACCCAGTACTTC. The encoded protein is CASSLGLWGLAALQETQYF. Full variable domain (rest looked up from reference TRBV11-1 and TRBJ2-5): EAEVAQSPRYKITEKSQAVAFWCDPISGHATLYWYRQILGQGPELLVQFQDESVVDDSQLPKDRFSAERLKGVDSTLKIQPAELGDSAMYLCASSLGLWGLAALQETQYFGPGTRLLVL.

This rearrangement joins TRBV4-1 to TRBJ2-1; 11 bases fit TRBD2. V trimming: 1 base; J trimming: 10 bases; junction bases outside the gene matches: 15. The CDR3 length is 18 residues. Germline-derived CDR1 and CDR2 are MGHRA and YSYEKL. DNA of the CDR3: TGCGCCAGCAGCCAAGTAGCCTTGGGACTAGCGGCCCGCCGAGAGCAGTTCTTC. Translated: CASSQVALGLAARREQFF.

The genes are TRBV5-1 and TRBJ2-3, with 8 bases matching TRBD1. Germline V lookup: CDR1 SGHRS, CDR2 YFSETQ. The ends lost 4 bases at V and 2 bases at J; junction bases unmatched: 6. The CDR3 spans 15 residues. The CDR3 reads CASSVQGGYTDTQYF. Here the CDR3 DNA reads TGCGCCAGCAGCGTACAGGGGGGATACACAGATACGCAGTATTTT.

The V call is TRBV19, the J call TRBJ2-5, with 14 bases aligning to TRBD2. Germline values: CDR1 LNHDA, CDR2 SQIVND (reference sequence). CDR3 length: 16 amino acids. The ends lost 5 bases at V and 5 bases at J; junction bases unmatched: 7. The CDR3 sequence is CASSLPGLAGVETQYF. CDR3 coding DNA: TGTGCCAGTAGTCTACCGGGACTAGCGGGAGTGGAGACCCAGTACTTC. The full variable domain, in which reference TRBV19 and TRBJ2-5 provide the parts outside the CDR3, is DGGITQSPKYLFRKEGQNVTLSCEQNLNHDAMYWYRQDPGQGLRLIYYSQIVNDFQKGDIAEGYSVSREKKESFPLTVTSAQKNPTAFYLCASSLPGLAGVETQYFGPGTRLLVL.

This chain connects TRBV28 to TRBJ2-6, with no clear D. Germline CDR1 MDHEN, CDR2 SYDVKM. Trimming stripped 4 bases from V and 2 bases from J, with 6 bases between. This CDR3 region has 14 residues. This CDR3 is CASSSQTGANVLTF. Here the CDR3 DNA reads TGTGCCAGCAGTTCCCAAACTGGGGCCAACGTCCTGACTTTC. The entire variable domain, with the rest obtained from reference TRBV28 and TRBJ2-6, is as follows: DVKVTQSSRYLVKRTGEKVFLECVQDMDHENMFWYRQDPGLGLRLIYFSYDVKMKEKGDIPEGYSVSREKKERFSLILESASTNQTSMYLCASSSQTGANVLTFGAGSRLTVL.

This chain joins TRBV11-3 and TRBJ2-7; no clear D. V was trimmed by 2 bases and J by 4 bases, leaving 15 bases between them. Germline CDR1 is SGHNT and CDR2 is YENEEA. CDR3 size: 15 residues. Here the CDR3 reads CASSLMGPKKYEQYF. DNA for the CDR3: TGTGCCAGCAGCTTAATGGGCCCCAAAAAATACGAGCAGTACTTC.

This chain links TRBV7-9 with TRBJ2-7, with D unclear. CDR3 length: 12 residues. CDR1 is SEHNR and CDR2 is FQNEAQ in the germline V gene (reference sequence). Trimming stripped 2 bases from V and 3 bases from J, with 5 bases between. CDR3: CASSLTNYEQYF. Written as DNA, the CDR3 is TGTGCCAGCAGCTTAACAAACTACGAGCAGTACTTC.

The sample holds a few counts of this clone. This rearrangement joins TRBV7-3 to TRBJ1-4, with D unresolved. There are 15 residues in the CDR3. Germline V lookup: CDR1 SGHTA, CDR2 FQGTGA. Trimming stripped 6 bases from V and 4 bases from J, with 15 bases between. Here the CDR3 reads CASRPRTQFNEKLFF. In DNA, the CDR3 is TGTGCCAGCAGACCACGGACGCAGTTTAATGAAAAACTGTTTTTT.

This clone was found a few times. The CDR3 DNA reads as TGTGCCAGCAGTTTATCCGGGAATCAGCCCCAGCATTTT. Translation gives CASSLSGNQPQHF. The J gene is TRBJ1-5, the V gene TRBV28, with no clear D. The germline gives CDR1 MDHEN, CDR2 SYDVKM. Trimming removed 1 base from V and 4 bases from J, with 5 bases in between. The CDR3 runs to 13 residues.

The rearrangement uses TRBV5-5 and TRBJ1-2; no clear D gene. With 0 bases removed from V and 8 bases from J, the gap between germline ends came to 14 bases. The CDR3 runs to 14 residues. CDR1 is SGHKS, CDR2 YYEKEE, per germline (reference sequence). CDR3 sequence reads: CASSLESRAGGYTF. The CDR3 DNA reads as TGTGCCAGCAGCTTGGAATCGCGGGCGGGCGGCTACACCTTC. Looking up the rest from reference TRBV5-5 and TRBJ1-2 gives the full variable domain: DAGVTQSPTHLIKTRGQQVTLRCSPISGHKSVSWYQQVLGQGPQFIFQYYEKEERGRGNFPDRFSARQFPNYSSELNVNALLLGDSALYLCASSLESRAGGYTFGSGTRLTVV.

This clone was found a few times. The CDR3 sequence is CASSPRMENYGYTF. The CDR3 nucleotides read TGTGCCAGCAGCCCTCGGATGGAAAACTATGGCTACACCTTC. The V and J genes are TRBV7-8 and TRBJ1-2; the D is unclear. Germline V gene sequence: CDR1 SGHVS, CDR2 FQNEAQ. This CDR3 region has 14 residues. Deletions cut 5 bases from V and 2 bases from J, with 12 bases between.